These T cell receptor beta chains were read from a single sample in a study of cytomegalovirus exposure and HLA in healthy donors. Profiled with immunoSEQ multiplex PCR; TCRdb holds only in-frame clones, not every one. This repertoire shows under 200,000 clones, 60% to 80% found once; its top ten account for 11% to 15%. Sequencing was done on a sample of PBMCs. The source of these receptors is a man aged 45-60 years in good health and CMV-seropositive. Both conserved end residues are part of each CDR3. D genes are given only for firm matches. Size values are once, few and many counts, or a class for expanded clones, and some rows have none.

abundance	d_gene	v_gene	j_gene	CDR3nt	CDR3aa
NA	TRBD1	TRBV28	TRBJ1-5	TGTGCCAGCAGTGGACAGGTTTGGGGCAATCAGCCCCAGCATTTT	CASSGQVWGNQPQHF
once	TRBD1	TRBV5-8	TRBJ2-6	TGTGCCAGCAGCTTGCCTCGGACAGGGTTAGCCGTCCTGACTTTC	CASSLPRTGLAVLTF
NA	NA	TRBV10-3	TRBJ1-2	TGTGCCATCAGTGAGACGGGGTATGGCTACACCTTC	CAISETGYGYTF
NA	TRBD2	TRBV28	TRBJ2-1	TGTGCCAGCATCAGACCGGGAGGGTATGAGCAGTTCTTC	CASIRPGGYEQFF
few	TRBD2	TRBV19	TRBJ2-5	TGTGCCAGTAGTACAACTAGCGGGGCGGAGACCCAGTACTTC	CASSTTSGAETQYF
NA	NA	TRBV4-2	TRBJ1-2	TGTGCCAGCAGCCAAGATATGGCCTATGGCTACACCTTC	CASSQDMAYGYTF
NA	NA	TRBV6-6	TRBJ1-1	TGTGCCAGCACCTCTGTCGCGTCTGAAGCTTTCTTT	CASTSVASEAFF
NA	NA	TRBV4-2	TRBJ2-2	TGTGCCAGCAGCCAAGAATGGGGCCTACTCACCGGGGAGCTGTTTTTT	CASSQEWGLLTGELFF
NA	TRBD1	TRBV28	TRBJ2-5	TGTGCCAGCAGCTCGGGACAGGGGCGGTTCGAGACCCAGTACTTC	CASSSGQGRFETQYF
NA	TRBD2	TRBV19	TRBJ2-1	TGTGCCAGTAGCCCTAGCGGGGGGACCTACAATGAGCAGTTCTTC	CASSPSGGTYNEQFF
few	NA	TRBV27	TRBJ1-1	TGTGCCAGCAGTTCCTTCACAGGGAGGGAGTTGGAAGCTTTCTTT	CASSSFTGRELEAFF
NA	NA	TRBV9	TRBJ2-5	TGTGCCAGCAGCGTAGGGGGGGAGGAGACCCAGTACTTC	CASSVGGEETQYF
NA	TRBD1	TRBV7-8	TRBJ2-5	TGTGCCAGCAGCTCTGTAGGGGGACAGGGGGACGAGACCCAGTACTTC	CASSSVGGQGDETQYF
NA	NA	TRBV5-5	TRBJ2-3	TGTGCCAGCAGCTTTACGGCAGATACGCAGTATTTT	CASSFTADTQYF
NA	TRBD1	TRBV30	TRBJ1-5	TGTGCCTGGAGTTCCCCACAGGGGGGCAATCAGCCCCAGCATTTT	CAWSSPQGGNQPQHF
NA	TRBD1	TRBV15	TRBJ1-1	TGTGCCACCAGCATAAGACAGGGGGCGAACACTGAAGCTTTCTTT	CATSIRQGANTEAFF
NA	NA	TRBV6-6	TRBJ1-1	TGTGCCAGCCTCCTCCCGGGTAGAGAAGCTTTCTTT	CASLLPGREAFF
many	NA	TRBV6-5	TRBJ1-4	TGTGCCAGCAGGGCACAGTATAATGAAAAACTGTTTTTT	CASRAQYNEKLFF
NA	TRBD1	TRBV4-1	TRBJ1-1	TGCGCCAGCAGCCAAGAGGAGGGGGCGCAAACTGAAGCTTTCTTT	CASSQEEGAQTEAFF
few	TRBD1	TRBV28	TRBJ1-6	TGTGCCAGCAGGACAGGGGGGAATTCACCCCTCCACTTT	CASRTGGNSPLHF
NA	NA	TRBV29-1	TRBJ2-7	TGCAGCGTTGAAGGACAGTCCGTTCCACACGAGCAGTACTTC	CSVEGQSVPHEQYF
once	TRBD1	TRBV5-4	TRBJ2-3	TGTGCCAGCAGTTACGACAGGGACGTGGTAGATACGCAGTATTTT	CASSYDRDVVDTQYF
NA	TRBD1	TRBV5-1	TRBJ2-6	TGCGCCAGCAGCCCGGGACAGGGTAACACTGGGGCCAACGTCCTGACTTTC	CASSPGQGNTGANVLTF
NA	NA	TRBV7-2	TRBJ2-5	TGTGCCAGCAGCATTTCTCAGGGGCAAGAGACCCAGTACTTC	CASSISQGQETQYF
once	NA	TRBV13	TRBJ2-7	TGTGCCAGCAGCTTCTCAGGGGCCTACGAGCAGTACTTC	CASSFSGAYEQYF
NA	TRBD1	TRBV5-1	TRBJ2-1	TGCGCCAGCAGCTTGGGACAGGGGGCGGATGAGCAGTTCTTC	CASSLGQGADEQFF
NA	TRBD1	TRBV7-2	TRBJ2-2	TGTGCCAGCAGCCCACAGGGGCCCTACACCGGGGAGCTGTTTTTT	CASSPQGPYTGELFF
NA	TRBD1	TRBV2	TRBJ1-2	TGTGCCAGCAGTGAAGGGGGGACAGGGGCCGGCTATGGCTACACCTTC	CASSEGGTGAGYGYTF
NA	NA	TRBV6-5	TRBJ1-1	TGTGCCAGCAGTTACTCGAGAGGGGGGAACACTGAAGCTTTCTTT	CASSYSRGGNTEAFF
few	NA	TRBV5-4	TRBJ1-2	TGTGCCAGCAGCCCGGACAGCTATGGCTACACCTTC	CASSPDSYGYTF
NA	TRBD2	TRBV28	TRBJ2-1	TGTGCCAGCAGTTTACCCGGGACATCAGCCGGGACTAGCGGGCTCAATGAGCAGTTCTTC	CASSLPGTSAGTSGLNEQFF
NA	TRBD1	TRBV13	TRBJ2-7	TGTGCCAGCAGCTCCGCACCGGGACAGGGGTTCCACGAGCAGTACTTC	CASSSAPGQGFHEQYF
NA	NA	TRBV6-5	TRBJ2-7	TGTGCCAGCAGTTACAGGCCAGGGAAGCCCTACGAGCAGTACTTC	CASSYRPGKPYEQYF
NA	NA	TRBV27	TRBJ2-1	TGTGCCAGCAGTTTAAGACCAGGAAGGTCCTACAATGAGCAGTTCTTC	CASSLRPGRSYNEQFF
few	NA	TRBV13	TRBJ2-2	TGTGCCAGCAGCTTAGTTCGGGGTGGCGGGGAGCTGTTTTTT	CASSLVRGGGELFF
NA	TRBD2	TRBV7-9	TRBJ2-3	TGTGCCAGCAGCCCGGGGGGGGTCGGGGCAGATACGCAGTATTTT	CASSPGGVGADTQYF
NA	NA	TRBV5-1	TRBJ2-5	TGCGCCAGCAGCTTGGGGGTTTCAAGGGGCCAAGAGACCCAGTACTTC	CASSLGVSRGQETQYF
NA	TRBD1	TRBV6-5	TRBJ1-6	TGTGCCAGCAGTCGGGACAGGGGGAATTCACCCCTCCACTTT	CASSRDRGNSPLHF
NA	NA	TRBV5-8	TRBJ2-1	TGTGCCAGCAGTATCCAACAGGGATTAGCACTGAATGAGCAGTTCTTC	CASSIQQGLALNEQFF
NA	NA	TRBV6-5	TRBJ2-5	TGTGCCAGCAGTCCTACTACGACAGGCAAAGAGACCCAGTACTTC	CASSPTTTGKETQYF